Included here is one TCR beta chain sequence, with context. Its specificity is unknown. Losses at the gene ends were 1 base for V and 7 bases for J; bases not matched to a gene: 6. CDR1 is MGHRA and CDR2 is YSYEKL in the germline V gene. CDR3 size: 17 residues. This record belongs to a study of STAT5B mutations in CD4+ large granular lymphocyte leukemia. Overall study results and limits: Top patient clones used TRBV06 genes more often: 8/27 versus 2/35 in controls. Higher CD4+ than CD8+ T-LGLL clonality might reflect small sample size.

Repertoires were generated with immunoSEQ multiplex PCR, while TCRdb's copy carries only in-frame clones and drops some. The top ten clones hold 0.55% to 0.65% of a sample with about 24,000 clones, roughly 70% of them seen once. This clonotype was sampled from a human donor in good health. The specimen was CD4+ T cells from blood buffy coats. The chain uses TRBV4-1 and TRBJ2-1; TRBD2 aligns across 14 bases. The CDR3 DNA reads TGCGCCAGCAGCCAAGTCCAGACTAGCGGGGGGGCGAATGAGCAGTTCTTC. Translated: CASSQVQTSGGANEQFF.